These 10 T cell receptor beta chains were all obtained from the same sample, sequenced in a study of molecular identifiers for immune sequencing clone quantification. TCRdb re-called the PCR reads through MiXCR, storing one row per CDR3 protein. This sample has about 500,000 distinct CDR3 sequences, with about 26% found just once. Material for sequencing was naive CD8+ T cells from blood, with Jurkat cell RNA spiked in. The subset is: FACS-sorted CD8+CD4-CCR7+CD45RA+ naive T cells. The receptors here all came from a human donor in good health. Some libraries in this study had Jurkat cell RNA spiked in.

The V call is TRBV4-1, the J call TRBJ1-4; no firm D call. The CDR3 has 13 residues. Germline V lookup: CDR1 MGHRA, CDR2 YSYEKL. The V end was cut by 6 bases, the J end by 5 bases, with 10 bases between. The chain's CDR3 is CASRHAGNEKLFF. CDR3 nucleotide sequence: TGCGCCAGCAGGCACGCGGGGAATGAAAAACTGTTTTTT.

This clonotype is classed as medium-sized. This rearrangement joins TRBV4-3 to TRBJ2-7, with TRBD2 matching 8 bases. Germline V lookup: CDR1 LGHNA, CDR2 YSLEER. This CDR3 has 17 residues. V dropped 1 base and J dropped 5; count of bases not matched to a gene: 13. CDR3 nucleotide sequence: TGCGCCAGCAGCCAAGGGACGGTCCGGGGGGGCGCGGACGAGCAGTACTTC. It codes for CASSQGTVRGGADEQYF.

This clonotype has just a few counts. This sequence joins TRBV7-2 and TRBJ2-1, with D possibly being TRBD1 or TRBD2 (6 bases each). V gave up 5 bases and J gave up 4 bases, with 18 bases separating them. Germline loops: CDR1 SGHTA, CDR2 FQGNSA. This CDR3 spans 16 amino acids. CDR3 in amino acids: CASSPPEGGEYNEQFF. The CDR3, as DNA: TGTGCCAGCAGCCCCCCTGAGGGGGGCGAGTACAATGAGCAGTTCTTC.

As to this clonotype: The junction and the germline gene differ at one end; a read error may be behind it. The J gene is TRBJ2-3, the V gene TRBV7-9; 7 bases line up with TRBD2. Germline-derived CDR1 and CDR2 are SEHNR and FQNEAQ (reference sequence). The CDR3 spans 14 residues. The CDR3 DNA is TGTGCCAGCAGCCCGAGCGGGAATACAGATACGCAGGATTTT. It encodes CASSPSGNTDTQDF.

The rearrangement links TRBV11-3 to TRBJ2-1; no firm D call. CDR3 length: 15 residues. Germline V gene data show CDR1 as SGHNT and CDR2 as YENEEA. The V and J ends lost 2 bases and 9 bases respectively, with 17 bases between them. The CDR3 loop is CASSLIQRPLREQFF. The CDR3 coding sequence is TGTGCCAGCAGCTTAATTCAGCGTCCCCTCCGTGAGCAGTTCTTC. The entire variable domain, with the rest obtained from reference TRBV11-3 and TRBJ2-1, is as follows: EAGVVQSPRYKIIEKKQPVAFWCNPISGHNTLYWYLQNLGQGPELLIRYENEEAVDDSQLPKDRFSAERLKGVDSTLKIQPAELGDSAVYLCASSLIQRPLREQFFGPGTRLTVL.

This clonotype occurred many times. The chain is built from TRBV7-6 and TRBJ1-1; no definite D call. The germline V and J ends were trimmed by 3 bases and 2 bases, with 7 bases remaining between them. This CDR3 is 13 amino acids long. Germline V CDR1 and CDR2: SGHVS, FNYEAQ. The CDR3 nucleotides are TGTGCCAGCAGCTTCTCGGTAAACACTGAAGCTTTCTTT. It is translated as CASSFSVNTEAFF.

Only a few counts were recorded for this clonotype. The chain combines TRBV20-1 with TRBJ2-7; 10 bases agree with TRBD2. V lost 3 bases and J lost 6; bases outside the gene matches: 14. Germline V CDR1 and CDR2: DFQATT, SNEGSKA (reference sequence). The CDR3 has 16 amino acids. CDR3 bases: TGCAGTGCTAGTCAGGGGGCGGGACTAGCGATACGCGAGCAGTACTTC. Translation gives CSASQGAGLAIREQYF.

This clonotype showed up many times. J is TRBJ1-1 and V is TRBV6-2 or TRBV6-3, with D uncertain. Trimming took off 0 bases at V and 4 bases at J, with 9 bases between the two ends. The length of the CDR3 is 14 residues. The V gene's germline CDR1 is MNHEY and CDR2 SVGEGT. The chain's CDR3 is CASSYSYPGTEAFF. CDR3 in DNA: TGTGCCAGCAGTTACTCTTACCCCGGCACTGAAGCTTTCTTT.

This clonotype appeared a few times. The CDR3 protein is CASAPRSWLSLNTEAFF. The CDR3 DNA reads as TGTGCCAGCGCCCCGCGGTCCTGGTTGAGTTTGAACACTGAAGCTTTCTTT. The V and J genes are TRBV6-1 and TRBJ1-1; no clear D gene. The CDR3 runs to 17 residues. V was cut by 8 bases and J by 0 bases, with 22 bases left in between. Germline V CDR1 and CDR2: MNHNS, SASEGT.

In regard to this clonotype: Possible read error: a much larger clone is one base away. The chain links TRBV5-4 to TRBJ1-1; D unresolved. Germline values: CDR1 SGHNT, CDR2 YYREEE (reference sequence). This CDR3 spans 15 amino acids. As DNA, the CDR3 is TGTGCCAGCGGCTTGGAGGTCCCAGGAGACACTGAAGCTTTCTTT. It codes for CASGLEVPGDTEAFF. The full variable domain, completed using reference TRBV5-4 and TRBJ1-1, is ETGVTQSPTHLIKTRGQQVTLRCSSQSGHNTVSWYQQALGQGPQFIFQYYREEENGRGNFPPRFSGLQFPNYSSELNVNALELDDSALYLCASGLEVPGDTEAFFGQGTRLTVV.